This T cell receptor (beta chain) was recorded in a study of blood T cells in healthy people across ages. The CDR3 is made up of 15 amino acids. The ends lost 4 bases at V and 5 bases at J; junction bases unmatched: 11. Per germline, CDR1 SGHRS and CDR2 YFSETQ. This clonotype was counted only a few times. The antigen is unknown. PCR was performed a second time for about 7 to 11 cycles using a sample-barcoded 5' primer and a J-beta primer mix. Each of the cDNA molecules was tagged by a template-switch adaptor with 12 random nucleotides. TCRdb recomputed calls from the 5' RACE reads with MiXCR, one row per CDR3 protein. The profile covers 350,000 to 450,000 distinct CDR3 sequences, with about 55% appearing a single time and under 65% taken by the ten largest. Broader study findings: A greater number of naive CD4+ cells and higher diversity distinguished long-lived donors from aged donors. From one million sequenced T cells, diversity estimates were lower bounds.

Sequencing was carried out using blood. The rearrangement joins TRBV5-1 to TRBJ1-2; TRBD1 matches at 7 bases. The receptor's source is a man between 60 and 70 years old in good health. CDR3 loop: CASSDPGQQLYGYTF. The CDR3 DNA sequence: TGCGCCAGCAGCGATCCGGGACAGCAACTTTATGGCTACACCTTC.